The 9 T cell receptor beta chains reported below all come from one sample, sequenced in a study of blood T cells in healthy people across ages. Using a J-beta primer mix together with a sample-barcoded 5' primer, a second PCR was run for about 6 to 11 cycles. MiXCR was run by TCRdb on the 5' RACE reads, yielding one entry per CDR3 protein. Of around 990,000 distinct CDR3 sequences in the sample, roughly two fifths are singletons; the top ten hold roughly 14%. The sample was blood. All receptors come from a man between 18 and 35 years old in good health.

J is TRBJ2-7 and V is TRBV13, with D perhaps being TRBD1 or TRBD2 (5 bases each). Germline values: CDR1 PRHDT, CDR2 FYEKMQ (reference sequence). This CDR3 spans 14 amino acids. V was clipped by 5 bases and J by 6 bases, with 17 bases between them. CDR3 sequence (DNA): TGTGCCAGCAGCCTAGACGGGGCGACCTCCGAGCAGTACTTC. It translates to CASSLDGATSEQYF.

Only a few counts were recorded for this clonotype. The rearrangement links TRBV6-4 to TRBJ2-7; TRBD1 aligns across 9 bases. CDR3 length: 13 amino acids. CDR1 is MRHNA and CDR2 is SNTAGT in the germline V gene. V dropped 2 bases and J dropped 6; count of bases not matched to a gene: 2. The CDR3 loop reads CASSDGDRAEQYF. CDR3 in DNA: TGTGCCAGCAGTGACGGGGACAGGGCCGAGCAGTACTTC.

As regards this clonotype: The germline gene is not matched at one end of the junction; a read error may be the cause. This rearrangement joins TRBV12-3 or TRBV12-4 to TRBJ2-3; the D is unclear. The CDR3 runs to 13 residues. This CDR3 is CASSAGSTDTRYF. In nucleotides, the CDR3 is TGTGCCAGCAGTGCCGGCTCCACAGATACGCGGTATTTT.

This clonotype has just one count. J is TRBJ2-5 and V is TRBV5-1, with a possible D match to TRBD1 (5 bases). From germline, CDR1 is SGHRS and CDR2 YFSETQ. The CDR3 length is 15 residues. Trimming removed 2 bases at V and 11 bases at J, with 22 bases between. CDR3 DNA: TGCGCCAGCAGCTTAAGTGGTCAGGGCTACAATGAGCAGTACTTC. This sequence encodes CASSLSGQGYNEQYF.

The chain is built from TRBV6-2 or TRBV6-3 and TRBJ2-1; 7 bases map to TRBD2. The CDR3 is 16 residues long. Germline loops: CDR1 MNHEY, CDR2 SVGEGT. V lost 5 bases to trimming and J lost 0 bases; unmatched junction nucleotides: 7. CDR3 nucleotide sequence: TGTGCCAGCAGTCCTTCGACTAGCCTCTCCTACAATGAGCAGTTCTTC. Residues: CASSPSTSLSYNEQFF.

V gene TRBV28 combines with J gene TRBJ1-2; D might be TRBD1 (5 bases). The length of the CDR3 is 12 residues. The ends were cut back, 8 bases at V and 4 bases at J, with 11 bases in the middle. Germline V CDR1 and CDR2: MDHEN, SYDVKM. CDR3 sequence reads: CASGERGYGYTF. The CDR3 DNA reads as TGTGCCAGCGGAGAAAGGGGCTATGGCTACACCTTC.

The gene calls are TRBV5-1 and TRBJ2-3, with a tentative D call TRBD1 (5 bases). Germline CDR1 SGHRS, CDR2 YFSETQ. The CDR3 totals 16 residues. The ends were cut back, 2 bases at V and 2 bases at J, with 15 bases in the middle. The DNA for the CDR3 is TGCGCCAGCAGCTTTTTGGGGCGAATACACACAGATACGCAGTATTTT. It is translated as CASSFLGRIHTDTQYF. Full variable domain (outside the CDR3, taken from reference TRBV5-1 and TRBJ2-3): KAGVTQTPRYLIKTRGQQVTLSCSPISGHRSVSWYQQTPGQGLQFLFEYFSETQRNKGNFPGRFSGRQFSNSRSEMNVSTLELGDSALYLCASSFLGRIHTDTQYFGPGTRLTVL.

The chain combines TRBV15 with TRBJ1-5; D is uncertain. Deletions cut 6 bases from V and 9 bases from J, with 15 bases between. Per the germline V gene, CDR1 is LNHNV and CDR2 is YYDKDF (reference sequence). This CDR3 is built from 13 residues. CDR3 DNA sequence: TGTGCCACCAGTAACCGGAGGGATCGGCCCCAGCATTTT. Amino acids: CATSNRRDRPQHF.

The sample holds a few counts of this clonotype. This chain links TRBV4-1 with TRBJ1-2; D ambiguous. Germline-derived CDR1 and CDR2 are MGHRA and YSYEKL. Trimming removed 4 bases at V and 6 bases at J, with 12 bases between. The CDR3 contains 13 residues. The CDR3 reads CASSRTAGDGYTF. DNA for the CDR3: TGCGCCAGCAGCCGTACAGCCGGTGATGGCTACACCTTC.